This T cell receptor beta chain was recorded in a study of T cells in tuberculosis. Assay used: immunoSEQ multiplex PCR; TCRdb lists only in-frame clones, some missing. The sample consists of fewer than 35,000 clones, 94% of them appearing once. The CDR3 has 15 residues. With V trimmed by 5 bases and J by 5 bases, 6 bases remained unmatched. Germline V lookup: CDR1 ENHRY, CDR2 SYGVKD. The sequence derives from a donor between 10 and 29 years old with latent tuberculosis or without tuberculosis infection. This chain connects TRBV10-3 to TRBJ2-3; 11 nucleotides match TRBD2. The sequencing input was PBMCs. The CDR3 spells CAISPSGRPQDTQYF. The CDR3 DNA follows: TGTGCCATCAGTCCTAGCGGGAGGCCCCAAGATACGCAGTATTTT.